Given below is one TCR beta chain in context. Its antigen is unknown. Qualities for individual bases were not recorded, and no much larger clone is one base off. This specimen belongs to a study of T cells in Graves' hyperthyroidism and ophthalmopathy (dated by TCRdb to the late 2010s). Background for the entire study: Peripheral blood was sampled at the time of initial diagnosis, prior to any treatment. For training and testing, the roughly 93 patients in the discovery cohort were randomly divided in a 7:3 ratio. An independent validation cohort of 18 to 20 hyperthyroidism patients and 17 patients who later progressed to ophthalmopathy tested prospective prediction of ophthalmopathy. The paper describes TCR Vbeta CDR3 sequencing of around 140 peripheral blood samples, made up of roughly 45 ophthalmopathy patients, 70 to 75 hyperthyroidism patients and some 17 progressor patients. Thyroid tissue and blood T-cell repertoires from about six Graves' hyperthyroidism patients were also compared in the study. To identify TCR V-J signatures that set the groups apart, the researchers used a discovery cohort of 90 to 100 patients, made up of about 44 with Graves' ophthalmopathy and some 55 with stable Graves' hyperthyroidism. Once sampling was done, hyperthyroidism patients were given methimazole at a starting dose of 30 mg daily, whereas ophthalmopathy patients were given high-dose intravenous methylprednisolone. The investigation overall reported the following: Most expanded thyroid clonotypes (frequency above 0.001) were also detected in blood, a finding suggesting that blood repertoires may reflect thyroid immune responses. A 13 V-J signature model separated ophthalmopathy from stable hyperthyroidism, with around 91% sensitivity and 81.08% specificity in cross-validation and 80%/75% in testing. In validation, the model predicted progression to ophthalmopathy a median of about 6 months before onset, with roughly 71% sensitivity and roughly 77% specificity. No statistical method was used to fix the sample size in advance, and group allocation was not hidden from the investigators.

Stable Graves' hyperthyroidism was defined as no progression to ophthalmopathy during 18 months of follow-up. Hyperthyroidism patients were aged 18 to 65 years and newly diagnosed, with disease duration of less than 2 months. Exclusion was applied to patients with uncontrolled infections, other autoimmune diseases, pregnancy or lactation. Diagnoses were established on the basis of clinical symptoms, serum thyroxine and TRAb, thyroid ultrasound, and orbital computed tomography. PBMCs were separated from roughly 9.6 ml of fresh peripheral blood using Ficoll-Paque density gradient centrifugation. Total RNA was extracted using Trizol reagent, and RNA quality was assessed on an Agilent 2100 Bioanalyzer. Amplification of TCR beta CDR3 regions was carried out from RNA transcripts. The TCR CDR3 was subjected to a first round of RT-PCR using the HTBI primer set and the Qiagen OneStep RT-PCR kit. A second multiplex PCR round built the libraries, followed by size selection and purification. The libraries were sequenced on an Illumina HiSeq2000 using paired-end 100 bp reads. The study's own analysis went as follows. Raw data were processed with SOAPnuke, discarding reads with adapters, uncalled bases, mean Phred below 15, or no exact constant-primer or identifier match. COPE v1.2.5 was used to merge high-quality paired reads, and clonotypes were defined as unique nucleotide sequences. Clonotypes were aligned to IMGT TRBV, TRBD and TRBJ reference segments using MiTCR v1.1. Only V-J combinations with frequency above 0.0001, covering roughly 99% of repertoires, were analysed. The TCS score was defined as the ratio of F50 (clonal expansion) to E x V (chaos), calculated using BLOSUM62-based TCRdist between CDR3 peptides within each V-J. Welch's t-statistics and random forest reduced just over 500 V-J features to roughly 13, which were used in a naive Bayes classifier (R e1071). The raw public data were reprocessed by TCRdb itself: fastp quality trimming at Q25, MiXCR clonotype calling, in-frame beta chains only. Identical CDR3 protein sequences are pooled into one entry, listed with their most common genes and DNA. These V and J calls are TCRdb output, not the study's own analysis. The table for this sample lists approximately 210,000 distinct CDR3 sequences; 17% of them were counted only once. The top ten clonotypes cover roughly 53% of the sample.

Its CDR3 holds 16 amino acids, cysteine through phenylalanine. Only CDR3 DNA is held: 48 bases, read in frame from base 1. The CDR1 and CDR2 encoded by the germline V gene are SNHLY and FYNNEI. The germline V end is reduced by 6 bases and the J end by 0 bases; junction bases left unmatched: 7. This sequence uses TRBV2 and TRBJ2-7; 11 central nucleotides agree with TRBD2. This clonotype was obtained from a man aged 50-59 years with Graves' hyperthyroidism. The sequencing sample was made of blood. The bases read TGTGCCAGCAGGGTTCGACTAGCGGGGCTCTCCTACGAGCAGTACTTC. Translation gives CASRVRLAGLSYEQYF.